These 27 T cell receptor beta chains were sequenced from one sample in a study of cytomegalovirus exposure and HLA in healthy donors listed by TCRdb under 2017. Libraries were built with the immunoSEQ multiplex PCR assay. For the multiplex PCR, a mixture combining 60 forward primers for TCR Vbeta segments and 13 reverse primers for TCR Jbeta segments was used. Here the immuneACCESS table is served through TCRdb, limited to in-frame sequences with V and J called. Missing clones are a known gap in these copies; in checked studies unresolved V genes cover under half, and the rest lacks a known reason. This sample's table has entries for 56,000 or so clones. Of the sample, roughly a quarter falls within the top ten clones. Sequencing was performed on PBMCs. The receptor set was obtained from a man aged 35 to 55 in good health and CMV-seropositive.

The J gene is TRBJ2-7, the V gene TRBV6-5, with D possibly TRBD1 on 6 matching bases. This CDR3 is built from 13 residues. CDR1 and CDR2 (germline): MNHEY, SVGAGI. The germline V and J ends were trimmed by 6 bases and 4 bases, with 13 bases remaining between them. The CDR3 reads CASSNNREYEQYF. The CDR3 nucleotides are TGTGCCAGCAGCAATAACAGGGAGTACGAGCAGTACTTC.

CDR3 sequence reads: CASSPQTGANYEQYF. The CDR3 DNA follows: TGTGCCAGTAGTCCTCAGACAGGGGCCAACTACGAGCAGTACTTC. The chain uses TRBV19 and TRBJ2-7; 8 bases agree with TRBD1. V lost 5 bases to trimming and J lost 3 bases; unmatched junction nucleotides: 9. CDR3 length: 15 residues. Germline assignment: CDR1 LNHDA and CDR2 SQIVND (reference sequence). The full variable domain, in which reference TRBV19 and TRBJ2-7 provide the parts outside the CDR3, is DGGITQSPKYLFRKEGQNVTLSCEQNLNHDAMYWYRQDPGQGLRLIYYSQIVNDFQKGDIAEGYSVSREKKESFPLTVTSAQKNPTAFYLCASSPQTGANYEQYFGPGTRLTVT.

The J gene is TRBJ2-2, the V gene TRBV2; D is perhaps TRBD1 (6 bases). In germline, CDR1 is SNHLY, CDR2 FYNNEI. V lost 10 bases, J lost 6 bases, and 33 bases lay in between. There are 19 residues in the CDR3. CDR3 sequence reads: CATFLNRDTKGLGAGELFF. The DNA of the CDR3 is TGTGCCACTTTCCTAAACCGGGACACGAAGGGCTTAGGGGCCGGGGAGCTGTTTTTT.

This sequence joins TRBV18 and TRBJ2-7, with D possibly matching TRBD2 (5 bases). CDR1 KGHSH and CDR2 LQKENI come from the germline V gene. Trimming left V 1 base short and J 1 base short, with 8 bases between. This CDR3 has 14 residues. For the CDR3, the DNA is TGTGCCAGCTCACCACTTGGGGAGTCCTACGAGCAGTACTTC. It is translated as CASSPLGESYEQYF.

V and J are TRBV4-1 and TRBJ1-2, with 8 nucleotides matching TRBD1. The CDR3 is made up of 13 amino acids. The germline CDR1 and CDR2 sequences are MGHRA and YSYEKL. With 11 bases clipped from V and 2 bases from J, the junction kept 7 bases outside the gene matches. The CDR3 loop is CAGDRPRNYGYTF. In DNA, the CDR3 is TGCGCCGGGGACAGGCCTCGGAACTATGGCTACACCTTC.

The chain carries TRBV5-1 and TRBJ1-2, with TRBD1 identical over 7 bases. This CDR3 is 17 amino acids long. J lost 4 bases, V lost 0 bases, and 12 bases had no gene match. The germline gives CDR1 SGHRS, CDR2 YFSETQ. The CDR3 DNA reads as TGCGCCAGCAGCTTGGAAAGAGGGACAGCTATTTCCTATGGCTACACCTTC. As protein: CASSLERGTAISYGYTF.

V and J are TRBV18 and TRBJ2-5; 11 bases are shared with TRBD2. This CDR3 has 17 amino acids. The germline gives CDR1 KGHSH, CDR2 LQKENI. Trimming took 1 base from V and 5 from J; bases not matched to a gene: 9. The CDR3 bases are TGTGCCAGCTCACCACGAAATAGCGGGAGGGCCGGGGAGACCCAGTACTTC. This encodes CASSPRNSGRAGETQYF.

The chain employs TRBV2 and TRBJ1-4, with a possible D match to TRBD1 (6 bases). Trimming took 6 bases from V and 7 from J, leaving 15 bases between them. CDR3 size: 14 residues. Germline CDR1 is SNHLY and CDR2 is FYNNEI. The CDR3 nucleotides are TGTGCCAGCAGAACACAGGGAGACGGTGAAAAACTGTTTTTT. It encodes CASRTQGDGEKLFF.

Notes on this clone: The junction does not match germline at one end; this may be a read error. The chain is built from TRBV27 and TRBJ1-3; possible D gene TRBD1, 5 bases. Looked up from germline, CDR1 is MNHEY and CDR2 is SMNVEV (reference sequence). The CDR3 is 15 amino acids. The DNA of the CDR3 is TGTGCCAGCGGGCCGGGGGGTCCCCCTGGGAACACCATATATTTT. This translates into CASGPGGPPGNTIYF.

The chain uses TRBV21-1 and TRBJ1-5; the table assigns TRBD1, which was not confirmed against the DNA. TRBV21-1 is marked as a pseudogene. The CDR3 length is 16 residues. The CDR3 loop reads CASSKYRGDSNQPQHF. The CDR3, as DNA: TGTGCCAGCAGCAAATACAGGGGAGATAGCAATCAGCCCCAGCATTTT.

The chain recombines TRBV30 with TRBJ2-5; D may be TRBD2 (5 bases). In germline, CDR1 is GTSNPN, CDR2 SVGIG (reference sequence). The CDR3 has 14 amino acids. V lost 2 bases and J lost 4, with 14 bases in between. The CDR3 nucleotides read TGTGCCTGGAGTACGAGGGAGCTGGGAGAGACCCAGTACTTC. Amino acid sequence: CAWSTRELGETQYF.

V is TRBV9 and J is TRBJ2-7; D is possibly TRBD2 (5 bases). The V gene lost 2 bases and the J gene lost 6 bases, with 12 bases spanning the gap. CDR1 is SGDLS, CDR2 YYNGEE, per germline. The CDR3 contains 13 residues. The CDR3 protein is CASSVEGTGEQYF. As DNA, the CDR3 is TGTGCCAGCAGCGTTGAGGGTACGGGCGAGCAGTACTTC.

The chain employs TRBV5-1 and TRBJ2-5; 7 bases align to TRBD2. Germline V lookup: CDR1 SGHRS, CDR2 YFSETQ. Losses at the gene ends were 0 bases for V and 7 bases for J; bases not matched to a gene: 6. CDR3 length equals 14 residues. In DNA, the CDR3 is TGCGCCAGCAGCTTGGCGGTGGGGAGGGGGACCCAGTACTTC. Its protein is CASSLAVGRGTQYF.

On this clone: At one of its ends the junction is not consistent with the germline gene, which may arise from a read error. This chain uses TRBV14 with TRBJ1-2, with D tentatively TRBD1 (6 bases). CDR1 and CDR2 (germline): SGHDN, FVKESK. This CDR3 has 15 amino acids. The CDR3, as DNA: TGTACCAGCAGCCAACAGGGTTCCCTTAACTATGGCTACACCTTC. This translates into CTSSQQGSLNYGYTF.

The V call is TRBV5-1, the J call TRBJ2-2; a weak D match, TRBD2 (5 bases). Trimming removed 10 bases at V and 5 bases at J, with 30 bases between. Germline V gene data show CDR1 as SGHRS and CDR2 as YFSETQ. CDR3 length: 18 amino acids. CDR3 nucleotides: TGCGCCCTCAGCTTCGGAGGCCTCGTTAGGGCCTTTACCGGGGAGCTGTTTTTT. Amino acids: CALSFGGLVRAFTGELFF.

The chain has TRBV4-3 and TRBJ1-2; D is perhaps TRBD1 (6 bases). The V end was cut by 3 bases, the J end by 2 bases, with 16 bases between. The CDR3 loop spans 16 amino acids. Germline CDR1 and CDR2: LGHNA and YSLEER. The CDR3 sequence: CASSHFAGAVNYGYTF. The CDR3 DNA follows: TGCGCCAGCAGCCACTTCGCAGGGGCAGTAAACTATGGCTACACCTTC.

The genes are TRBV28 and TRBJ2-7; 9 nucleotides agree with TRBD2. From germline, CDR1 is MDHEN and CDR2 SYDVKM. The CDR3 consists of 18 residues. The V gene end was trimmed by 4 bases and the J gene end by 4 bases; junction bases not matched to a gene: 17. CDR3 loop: CASSSHSRAASGTYEQYF. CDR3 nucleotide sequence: TGTGCCAGCAGTTCCCACTCGCGCGCGGCTAGCGGGACTTACGAGCAGTACTTC.

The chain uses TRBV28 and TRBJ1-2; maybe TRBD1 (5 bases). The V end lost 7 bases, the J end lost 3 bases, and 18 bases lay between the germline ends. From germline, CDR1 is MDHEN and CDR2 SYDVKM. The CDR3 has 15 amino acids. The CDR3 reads CASNAPGQPYYGYTF. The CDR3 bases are TGTGCCAGCAACGCCCCCGGACAACCCTACTATGGCTACACCTTC.

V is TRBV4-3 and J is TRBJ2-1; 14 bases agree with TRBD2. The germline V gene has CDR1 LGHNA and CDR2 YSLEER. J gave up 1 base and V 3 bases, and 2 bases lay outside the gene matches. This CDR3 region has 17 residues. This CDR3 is CASSQTSGGASYNEQFF. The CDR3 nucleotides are TGCGCCAGCAGCCAGACTAGCGGGGGGGCATCCTACAATGAGCAGTTCTTC.

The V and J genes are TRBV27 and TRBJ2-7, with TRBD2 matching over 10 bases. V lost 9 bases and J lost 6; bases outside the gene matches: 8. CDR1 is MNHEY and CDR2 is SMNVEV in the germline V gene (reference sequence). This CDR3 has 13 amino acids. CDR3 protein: CASRTSGSSEQYF. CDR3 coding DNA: TGTGCCAGTCGGACTAGCGGCAGTAGCGAGCAGTACTTC.

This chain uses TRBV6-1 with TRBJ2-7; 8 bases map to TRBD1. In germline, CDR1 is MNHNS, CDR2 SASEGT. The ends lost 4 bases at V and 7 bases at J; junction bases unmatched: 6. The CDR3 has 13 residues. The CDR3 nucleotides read TGTGCCAGCAGTGCGACAGGGGCGCGGGAGCAGTACTTC. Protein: CASSATGAREQYF.

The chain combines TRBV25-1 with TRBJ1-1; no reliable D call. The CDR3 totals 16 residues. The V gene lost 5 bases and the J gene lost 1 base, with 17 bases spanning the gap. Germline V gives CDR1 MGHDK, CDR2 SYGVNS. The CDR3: CASSKGSGSQNTEAFF. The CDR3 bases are TGTGCCAGCAGTAAAGGGAGCGGGTCTCAGAACACTGAAGCTTTCTTT.

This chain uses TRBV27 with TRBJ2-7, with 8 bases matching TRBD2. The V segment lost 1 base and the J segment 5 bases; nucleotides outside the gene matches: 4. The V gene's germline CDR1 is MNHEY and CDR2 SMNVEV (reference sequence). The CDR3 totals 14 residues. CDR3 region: CASSLYRGGNEQYF. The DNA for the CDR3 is TGTGCCAGCAGTTTATATCGGGGGGGCAACGAGCAGTACTTC.

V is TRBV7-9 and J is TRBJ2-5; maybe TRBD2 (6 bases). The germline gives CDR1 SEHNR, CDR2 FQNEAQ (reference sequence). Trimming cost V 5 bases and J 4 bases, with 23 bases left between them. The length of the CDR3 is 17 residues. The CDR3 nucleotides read TGTGCCAGCAGCCCACCCGGGACTGGCGGGAACGTAGAGACCCAGTACTTC. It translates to CASSPPGTGGNVETQYF.

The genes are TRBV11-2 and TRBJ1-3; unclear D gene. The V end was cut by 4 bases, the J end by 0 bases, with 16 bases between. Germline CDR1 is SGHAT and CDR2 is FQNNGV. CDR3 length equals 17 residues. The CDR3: CASSSSPRVDSGNTIYF. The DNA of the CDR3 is TGTGCCAGCAGCTCATCCCCCCGGGTAGACTCTGGAAACACCATATATTTT.

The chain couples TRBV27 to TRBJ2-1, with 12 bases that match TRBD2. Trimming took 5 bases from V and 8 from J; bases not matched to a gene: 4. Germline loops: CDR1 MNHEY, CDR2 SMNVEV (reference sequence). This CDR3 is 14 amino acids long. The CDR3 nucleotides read TGTGCCAGCAGTCGGGCTAGCGGGAGGGATGAGCAGTTCTTC. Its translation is CASSRASGRDEQFF.

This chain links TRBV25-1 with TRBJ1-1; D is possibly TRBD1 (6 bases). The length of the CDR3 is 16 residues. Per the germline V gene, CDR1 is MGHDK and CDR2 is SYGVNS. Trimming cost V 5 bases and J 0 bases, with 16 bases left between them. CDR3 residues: CASSPRTDLMNTEAFF. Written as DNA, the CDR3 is TGTGCCAGCAGTCCCCGGACAGACCTCATGAACACTGAAGCTTTCTTT.